Listed here is a single TCR beta chain. Its target is not known. At collection, donors were nominally healthy, but unrecorded immune exposures were probable. This sample was taken from a study of cytomegalovirus exposure and HLA in healthy donors. The study's findings and limits: Later analysis identified a missense DCLRE1C variant that was linked to TCR beta V- and J-gene trimming. When a later analysis compared HLA-associated TCR beta chains with equally common others, the HLA-associated chains turned out to be more clonally expanded and to have lower generation probabilities. Accurate HLA-A and HLA-B prediction from TCR beta sequences was reported for most subjects.

Researchers ran the PCR with 60 Vbeta and 13 Jbeta primers. The assay was immunoSEQ multiplex PCR, and TCRdb's table has in-frame clones only and misses some. The sample lists under 150,000 clones, 68% occurring once. The CDR3 is 16 residues long. Germline values: CDR1 MDHEN, CDR2 SYDVKM. J was trimmed by 7 bases and V by 5 bases; bases with no gene match: 15. The sample consisted of PBMCs. The source is a man aged 55 to 70 in good health and CMV-seronegative. This rearrangement joins TRBV28 to TRBJ2-7; 9 bases map to TRBD2. CDR3 DNA: TGTGCCAGCAGTCCACTGACGGCGGGAGGGCCGAGGGAGCAGTACTTC. It yields the protein CASSPLTAGGPREQYF. Full variable domain (rest looked up from reference TRBV28 and TRBJ2-7): DVKVTQSSRYLVKRTGEKVFLECVQDMDHENMFWYRQDPGLGLRLIYFSYDVKMKEKGDIPEGYSVSREKKERFSLILESASTNQTSMYLCASSPLTAGGPREQYFGPGTRLTVT.